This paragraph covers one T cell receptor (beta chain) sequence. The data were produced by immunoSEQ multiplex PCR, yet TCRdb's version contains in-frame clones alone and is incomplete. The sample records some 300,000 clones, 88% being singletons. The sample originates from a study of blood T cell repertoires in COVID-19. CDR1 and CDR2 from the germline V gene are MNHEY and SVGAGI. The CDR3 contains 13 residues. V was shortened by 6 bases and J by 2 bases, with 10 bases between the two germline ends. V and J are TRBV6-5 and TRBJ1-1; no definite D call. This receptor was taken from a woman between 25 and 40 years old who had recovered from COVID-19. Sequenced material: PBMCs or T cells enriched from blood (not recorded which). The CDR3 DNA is TGTGCCAGCAGCGCTAGCCTAAACACTGAAGCTTTCTTT. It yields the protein CASSASLNTEAFF.